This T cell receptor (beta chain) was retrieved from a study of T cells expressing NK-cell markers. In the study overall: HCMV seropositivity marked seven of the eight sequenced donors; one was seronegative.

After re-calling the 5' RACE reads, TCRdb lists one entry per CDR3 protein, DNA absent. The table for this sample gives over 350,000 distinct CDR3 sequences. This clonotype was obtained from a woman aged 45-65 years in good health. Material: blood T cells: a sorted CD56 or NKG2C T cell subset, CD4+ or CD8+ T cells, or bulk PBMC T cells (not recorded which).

CDR3 residues: CASSSLAEYSTDTQYF. The rearrangement links TRBV28 to TRBJ2-3; TCRdb gives TRBD2 as the D gene, but with no DNA this cannot be confirmed. There are 16 residues in the CDR3. In germline, CDR1 is MDHEN, CDR2 SYDVKM.